These 30 T cell receptor beta chains share one sample of origin, sequenced in a study of T cells in Graves' hyperthyroidism and ophthalmopathy (dated by TCRdb to the late 2010s). The library was generated by multiplex PCR. The sequencer was an Illumina HiSeq 2000. The TCR beta CDR3 regions were amplified from the RNA transcripts. The TCR CDR3 was subjected to a first round of RT-PCR using the HTBI primer set and the Qiagen OneStep RT-PCR kit. TCRdb passed the public sequencing reads through fastp at Q25 and MiXCR, retaining productive beta sequences. Identical CDR3 protein sequences are pooled into one entry, listed with their most common genes and DNA. The table for this sample lists around 500,000 distinct CDR3 sequences; around 15% of them were counted only once. The ten largest clonotypes hold over 25% of the sample. Source material: blood. These receptors were collected from a woman aged 25 to 39 with Graves' ophthalmopathy.

This clonotype was recorded at least ten times. The chain joins TRBV29-1 to TRBJ1-1; a possible D gene is TRBD1 (6 bases). Trimming took 7 bases from V and 6 from J, leaving 15 bases between them. The CDR3 totals 12 residues. Germline CDR1 is SQVTM and CDR2 is ANQGSEA. CDR3 in amino acids: CSAEDSSSEAFF. The CDR3 nucleotides are TGCAGCGCCGAGGACAGTTCTTCTGAAGCTTTCTTT.

This clonotype turned up a few times. The chain uses TRBV7-2 and TRBJ2-1; tentative D call: TRBD2 (5 bases). CDR1 is SGHTA, CDR2 FQGNSA, per germline. V was pared by 5 bases and J by 10 bases, with 12 bases between. The CDR3 is 12 amino acids. DNA for the CDR3: TGTGCCAGCAGCGTAACTAGAAGGGAGCAGTTCTTC. Translation gives CASSVTRREQFF.

This clonotype appeared many times. This chain joins TRBV28 and TRBJ2-7, with TRBD1 as a possible D gene (6 bases). Germline V gives CDR1 MDHEN, CDR2 SYDVKM. The CDR3 has 12 residues. Trimming took off 6 bases at V and 4 bases at J, with 10 bases between the two ends. In nucleotides, the CDR3 is TGTGCCAGCAGGGTCCAGGGGTACGAGCAGTACTTC. It encodes CASRVQGYEQYF.

This clonotype has just a few counts. The rearrangement uses TRBV29-1 and TRBJ2-7; D is unclear. This CDR3 has 12 amino acids. The V end lost 5 bases, the J end lost 4 bases, and 12 bases lay between the germline ends. In germline, CDR1 is SQVTM, CDR2 ANQGSEA. CDR3 sequence: CSVRLHSYEQYF. CDR3 DNA sequence: TGCAGCGTTCGACTCCATTCTTACGAGCAGTACTTC.

This clonotype came up a few times. The J gene is TRBJ2-1, the V gene TRBV15; 8 bases are shared with TRBD1. The ends lost 5 bases at V and 6 bases at J; junction bases unmatched: 6. CDR1 LNHNV and CDR2 YYDKDF come from the germline V gene (reference sequence). CDR3 size: 14 residues. Written as DNA, the CDR3 is TGTGCCACCAGCGGAGGACAGGGTGGCAATGAGCAGTTCTTC. Encoded protein: CATSGGQGGNEQFF.

There are many counts of this clonotype. V gene TRBV29-1 combines with J gene TRBJ2-7, with 10 bases that match TRBD1. The CDR3 spans 13 residues. Trimming at V came to 6 bases and at J to 2 bases, leaving 4 bases not matched to a gene. CDR1 and CDR2 from the germline V gene are SQVTM and ANQGSEA. The CDR3 loop reads CSVADRGAYEQYF. DNA for the CDR3: TGCAGCGTAGCGGACAGGGGGGCCTACGAGCAGTACTTC.

The chain employs TRBV20-1 and TRBJ2-7, with a weak D call TRBD2 (6 bases). Germline values: CDR1 DFQATT, CDR2 SNEGSKA (reference sequence). The CDR3 loop spans 13 amino acids. V was clipped by 6 bases and J by 1 base, with 13 bases between them. The CDR3 loop is CSARDFNSYEQYF. The CDR3 DNA follows: TGCAGTGCGCGGGACTTTAATTCCTACGAGCAGTACTTC.

The J gene is TRBJ2-7, the V gene TRBV12-3 or TRBV12-4; D unclear. This CDR3 has 12 amino acids. Deletions cut 6 bases from V and 5 bases from J, with 11 bases between. The CDR3 DNA reads as TGTGCCAGCAGCCCATTCTTGAACGAGCAGTACTTC. Translation gives CASSPFLNEQYF.

This clonotype was detected many times. The gene calls are TRBV2 and TRBJ2-2; TRBD2 matches at 11 bases. This CDR3 contains 19 residues. V gave up 5 bases and J gave up 5 bases; unmatched junction bases: 16. Germline lookup yields CDR1 SNHLY and CDR2 FYNNEI. Here the CDR3 reads CASSSASGRTLTGTGELFF. CDR3 sequence (DNA): TGTGCCAGCAGTTCGGCTAGCGGGAGGACCCTTACCGGAACCGGGGAGCTGTTTTTT.

Ten or more counts support this clonotype. The CDR3 here is CSAAQGSVGDTQYF. The CDR3 DNA reads TGCAGCGCCGCACAGGGATCAGTAGGAGATACGCAGTATTTT. The chain carries TRBV29-1 and TRBJ2-3, with a weak D call TRBD1 (6 bases). The germline gives CDR1 SQVTM, CDR2 ANQGSEA. V dropped 7 bases and J dropped 5 bases, with 19 bases sitting between them. The CDR3 totals 14 residues.

This chain uses TRBV11-2 with TRBJ2-3, with 12 bases aligning to TRBD2. Unmatched junction bases numbered 10, after V lost 5 bases and J lost 4 bases. The CDR3 runs 17 residues. Germline CDR1 SGHAT, CDR2 FQNNGV. In DNA form, the CDR3 reads TGTGCCAGCAGCCGGAGACTAGCGGGAGATCCGGCAGATACGCAGTATTTT. It specifies CASSRRLAGDPADTQYF. The full variable domain, with the rest looked up from reference TRBV11-2 and TRBJ2-3, is EAGVAQSPRYKIIEKRQSVAFWCNPISGHATLYWYQQILGQGPKLLIQFQNNGVVDDSQLPKDRFSAERLKGVDSTLKIQPAKLEDSAVYLCASSRRLAGDPADTQYFGPGTRLTVL.

This clonotype was seen a few times. The chain employs TRBV19 and TRBJ2-1; no firm D call. Germline-derived CDR1 and CDR2 are LNHDA and SQIVND (reference sequence). This CDR3 is 14 amino acids long. V dropped 2 bases and J dropped 2 bases, with 7 bases sitting between them. CDR3 in DNA: TGTGCCAGTAGTATAATGGCAGCCTACAATGAGCAGTTCTTC. This encodes CASSIMAAYNEQFF.

This clonotype was observed many times. The chain links TRBV27 to TRBJ2-4; 9 nucleotides align to TRBD1. Germline assignment: CDR1 MNHEY and CDR2 SMNVEV (reference sequence). Germline trimming cut 6 bases from V and 6 bases from J; bases unmatched to any gene: 9. CDR3 length: 15 residues. The CDR3 reads CASRTLTGGGNIQYF. The CDR3 coding sequence is TGTGCCAGCAGGACCCTTACAGGGGGCGGAAACATTCAGTACTTC.

At least ten counts were recorded for this clonotype. The CDR3, as DNA: TGTGCCAGCAGTTACTCAGAGTCTGAAGCTTTCTTT. It translates to CASSYSESEAFF. The V and J genes are TRBV6-6 and TRBJ1-1; no clear D. V was clipped by 0 bases and J by 6 bases, with 5 bases between them. There are 12 residues in the CDR3. Germline CDR1 and CDR2: MNHNY and SVGAGI (reference sequence).

The sample holds many counts of this clonotype. V gene TRBV30 combines with J gene TRBJ2-7; D perhaps matches TRBD2 (6 bases). Per germline, CDR1 GTSNPN and CDR2 SVGIG (reference sequence). Trimming cost V 7 bases and J 0 bases, with 28 bases left between them. This CDR3 has 18 amino acids. The CDR3 DNA sequence: TGTGCCTCGGGCACCCTGAAAGAGCGGGCGAGGAGCTCCTACGAGCAGTACTTC. It translates to CASGTLKERARSSYEQYF.

In nucleotides, the CDR3 is TGTGCCACCAGCAGAGATCTTTTAGACAGGGGCCCCACAGATACGCAGTATTTT. This gives the protein CATSRDLLDRGPTDTQYF. The chain uses TRBV15 and TRBJ2-3; 8 nucleotides align to TRBD1. This CDR3 spans 18 amino acids. V lost 0 bases, J lost 2 bases, and 10 bases stayed unmatched. The germline V gene encodes CDR1 LNHNV and CDR2 YYDKDF (reference sequence).

This clonotype was seen a few times. The chain couples TRBV5-5 to TRBJ2-1, with TRBD2 identical over 10 bases. With V trimmed by 9 bases and J by 10 bases, 13 bases remained unmatched. CDR3 length: 14 amino acids. CDR1 and CDR2 from the germline V gene are SGHKS and YYEKEE (reference sequence). The CDR3: CATTQGLAMGEQFF. CDR3 nucleotide sequence: TGTGCCACCACTCAGGGACTAGCGATGGGGGAGCAGTTCTTC.

This clonotype has only a few counts. It may be a read error: a sequence one base away is much more abundant. The gene calls are TRBV20-1 and TRBJ2-4, with D possibly being TRBD2 (5 bases). This CDR3 is built from 15 residues. Germline V lookup: CDR1 DFQATT, CDR2 SNEGSKA (reference sequence). This CDR3 reads CSARASDLAKNIRYF. The DNA for the CDR3 is TGCAGTGCTAGAGCCAGTGATCTAGCCAAAAACATTCGGTACTTC.

In the case of this clonotype: A read error may produce the germline difference seen at one junction end. The DNA for the CDR3 is TGCGCCAGCAGTTACTCGCTCGATTCACCCCTCCACTTT. Translating gives CASSYSLDSPLHF. The gene calls are TRBV6-5 and TRBJ1-6; D call uncertain. The CDR3 is made up of 13 amino acids. Germline values: CDR1 MNHEY, CDR2 SVGAGI.

This clonotype was observed at least ten times. The gene calls are TRBV15 and TRBJ2-7; 12 bases are a match to TRBD1. The CDR3 covers 15 residues. The trim removed 3 bases at V and 7 bases at J, leaving 7 bases unmatched. Germline V gene sequence: CDR1 LNHNV, CDR2 YYDKDF (reference sequence). The CDR3 DNA reads as TGTGCCACCAGCAGGGGACAGGGGGCGCAAAGGGAGCAGTACTTC. This gives the protein CATSRGQGAQREQYF.

A remark on this clonotype: It is likely a read error, because the conserved phenylalanine at the end of the CDR3 is missing. V and J are TRBV4-1 and TRBJ2-1, with 9 bases that match TRBD2. The J call may not be correct, given that the DNA end is closer to TRBJ2-7. This CDR3 has 14 residues. CDR1 MGHRA and CDR2 YSYEKL come from the germline V gene. DNA for the CDR3: TGCGCCAGCAGCCATCCTATAGCGGGAGTTGAGCAGTACCTC. Its protein product is CASSHPIAGVEQYL.

This clonotype was picked up a small number of times. The chain combines TRBV6-1 with TRBJ2-4; 7 nucleotides align to TRBD2. CDR3 length: 13 amino acids. After removal of 5 bases from V and 7 bases from J, the junction contained 5 bases not matched to a gene. Per germline, CDR1 MNHNS and CDR2 SASEGT. Here the CDR3 DNA reads TGTGCCAGCAGTCGCGGGAGTGTGAACATTCAGTACTTC. The encoded protein is CASSRGSVNIQYF.

CDR3 nucleotides: TGTGCCACCAGCAGAGATGATAAAAGGACAGGGGGTCCTAGCGAGCAGTACTTC. Its translation: CATSRDDKRTGGPSEQYF. The chain uses TRBV15 and TRBJ2-7, with TRBD1 matching 10 bases. V shed 0 bases, J shed 6 bases, and the junction held 14 bases outside the gene matches. Germline V gives CDR1 LNHNV, CDR2 YYDKDF (reference sequence). CDR3 length equals 18 residues.

In its sample, this clonotype was seen many times. The chain joins TRBV2 to TRBJ2-1, with a weak D call TRBD1 (5 bases). V was trimmed by 6 bases and J by 4 bases, leaving 7 bases between them. The CDR3 is 12 amino acids. From germline, CDR1 is SNHLY and CDR2 FYNNEI. In DNA form, the CDR3 reads TGTGCCAGCAGCCAGGGTTACAATGAGCAGTTCTTC. Translating it yields CASSQGYNEQFF.

As concerns this clonotype: Being one base from a much bigger clone, this may be a read error. V gene TRBV2 combines with J gene TRBJ2-7; 12 positions agree with TRBD2. Per germline, CDR1 SNHLY and CDR2 FYNNEI. The CDR3 has 15 residues. Written as DNA, the CDR3 is TGTGCCAGCGAAGAACTAGCGGGAGGACCTTACGAGCAGTGCTTC. Amino acids: CASEELAGGPYEQCF.

This clonotype turned up a few times. The chain joins TRBV29-1 to TRBJ2-1; 12 bases fit TRBD2. The CDR3 consists of 14 residues. Germline CDR1 SQVTM, CDR2 ANQGSEA. The trim removed 4 bases at V and 4 bases at J, leaving 2 bases unmatched. The chain's CDR3 is CSVGLAGVYNEQFF. The CDR3 DNA follows: TGCAGCGTTGGACTAGCGGGAGTGTACAATGAGCAGTTCTTC.

This clonotype was seen repeatedly, ten times or more. The chain uses TRBV5-1 and TRBJ2-7; 8 bases map to TRBD1. J gave up 6 bases and V 3 bases, and 11 bases lay outside the gene matches. The germline gives CDR1 SGHRS, CDR2 YFSETQ. The CDR3 has 15 amino acids. CDR3 coding DNA: TGCGCCAGCAGCTCATTCCCGGGACAGGCCCTCGAGCAGTACTTC. Its protein product is CASSSFPGQALEQYF.

The chain recombines TRBV7-3 with TRBJ2-3, with D maybe TRBD2 (6 bases). This CDR3 is built from 13 residues. V lost 4 bases, J lost 4 bases, and 9 bases lay in between. Looked up from germline, CDR1 is SGHTA and CDR2 is FQGTGA. As DNA, the CDR3 is TGTGCCAGCAGCTCGCCTAGCGCAGATACGCAGTATTTT. It codes for CASSSPSADTQYF.

This clonotype was counted many times. This chain links TRBV20-1 with TRBJ2-7; 13 bases align to TRBD2. V shed 3 bases, J shed 7 bases, and the junction held 12 bases outside the gene matches. In germline, CDR1 is DFQATT, CDR2 SNEGSKA (reference sequence). The CDR3 consists of 16 residues. The CDR3: CSARDPLAGGPWEQYF. CDR3 DNA sequence: TGCAGTGCTAGGGATCCACTAGCGGGAGGGCCTTGGGAGCAGTACTTC.

This clonotype was picked up many times. The chain employs TRBV12-3 or TRBV12-4 and TRBJ1-1; D might be TRBD1 (6 bases). V shed 7 bases and J shed 4 bases, with 19 bases lying between them. This CDR3 is 15 amino acids long. CDR3 nucleotide sequence: TGTGCCAGCATCCCGACGGGGGCAGTAGGCACTGAAGCTTTCTTT. The encoded protein is CASIPTGAVGTEAFF.